This TCR beta chain derives from a study of control samples from healthy donors and cancer patients. Only in-frame clones appear in the TCRdb table, and some are missing; sequencing was by immunoSEQ multiplex PCR. The repertoire has approximately 110,000 clones, approximately 90% of them found once; the top ten carry less than 9.5%. Sequencing was performed on blood. The receptor comes from a woman aged 18-29 years in good health.

DNA of the CDR3: TGTGTCAGTAGGGGCAGCTCGAACACCGGGGAGCTGTTTTTT. Translated, it gives CVSRGSSNTGELFF. The chain recombines TRBV2 with TRBJ2-2; tentatively, D is TRBD1 (5 bases). The germline V gene has CDR1 SNHLY and CDR2 FYNNEI. There are 14 residues in the CDR3. Full variable domain (remainder filled in from reference TRBV2 and TRBJ2-2): EPEVTQTPSHQVTQMGQEVILRCVPISNHLYFYWYRQILGQKVEFLVSFYNNEISEKSEIFDDQFSVERPDGSNFTLKIRSTKLEDSAMYFCVSRGSSNTGELFFGEGSRLTVL.